This is a list of T cell receptor beta chains from one sample in a study of T-cell memory formation after mild COVID-19. TCRdb re-called the 5' RACE reads through MiXCR, storing one row per CDR3 protein. Of about 470,000 distinct CDR3 sequences detected, around a sixth appear once; the ten largest clones hold roughly an eighth. The sequenced sample consisted of PBMCs or a T cell subset sorted from them (not recorded which). These receptors were obtained from an adult woman who had mild COVID-19 (a few samples of this study predate the infection). Cell type and time point are not known. Both conserved end residues are part of each CDR3. Fields, in order: J gene, D gene, V gene, CDR3 length, clone size, CDR3 DNA, CDR3 protein. D genes are given only for firm matches. Clone size appears in some rows only: once, few, many, or a class for an expanded clone.

TRBJ2-7 TRBD2 TRBV20-1 15 . TGCAGTGCTAGAGATCCTAGCGGGAGTATCAACGAGCAGTACTTC CSARDPSGSINEQYF
TRBJ2-5 . TRBV6-2/TRBV6-3 13 many TGTGCCAGTACTCTACTACCCGTCGGGACCCAGTACTTC CASTLLPVGTQYF
TRBJ1-2 . TRBV18 17 . TGTGCCAGCTCACCACGATTCTTGGGTGCAGCTAACTATGGCTACACCTTC CASSPRFLGAANYGYTF
TRBJ1-6 . TRBV3-1 14 . TGTGCCAGCAGCGACAGCGCGTATAATTCACCCCTCCACTTT CASSDSAYNSPLHF
TRBJ2-2 . TRBV24-1 15 . TGTGCCACCAGTGATTTGCACCAGGACACCGGGGAGCTGTTTTTT CATSDLHQDTGELFF
TRBJ1-1 TRBD1 TRBV5-1 17 few TGCGCCAGCAGCTTGGGGCCCCGCGACAGGGGATACACTGAAGCTTTCTTT CASSLGPRDRGYTEAFF
TRBJ2-7 . TRBV20-1 13 few TGCAGTCCCCGGGGTAGCGGTGACTACGAGCAGTACTTC CSPRGSGDYEQYF
TRBJ2-1 . TRBV4-3 15 few TGCGCCAGCAGCCGGGGGGTGCTCTCCTACAATGAGCAGTTCTTC CASSRGVLSYNEQFF
TRBJ2-3 . TRBV29-1 13 . TGCAGTGGTAAAGGCGGGACAACAGATACGCAGTATTTT CSGKGGTTDTQYF
TRBJ2-2 . TRBV24-1 14 few TGTGCCACCAGTCCAGGGTGGGGCACCGGGGAGCTGTTTTTT CATSPGWGTGELFF
TRBJ2-3 . TRBV24-1 15 . TGTGCCACCAGTGACCATCGGACCCGCGGAGATACGCAGTATTTT CATSDHRTRGDTQYF
TRBJ2-2 . TRBV4-3 12 few TGCGCCAGCAGCCAACCCACCGGGGAGCTGTTTTTT CASSQPTGELFF
TRBJ1-2 . TRBV29-1 11 few TGCAGCGCCTGGGGGTCTGTCGGCTACACCTTC CSAWGSVGYTF
TRBJ1-2 . TRBV12-3/TRBV12-4 13 . TGTGCCAGCAGTCCCCGGGGTTTCACTGGCTACACCTTC CASSPRGFTGYTF
TRBJ2-2 . TRBV20-1 15 few TGCAGTGCTAGAGATGATCAGGGAGGCACCGGGGAGCTGTTTTTT CSARDDQGGTGELFF
TRBJ2-3 . TRBV5-8 16 . TGTGCCAGCAGCTTACACGTCAACTTGGGGACAGATACGCAGTATTTT CASSLHVNLGTDTQYF
TRBJ1-5 TRBD1 TRBV6-5 15 . TGTGCCAGCAGTTTGGACAGGGGGGGCAGTCAGCCCCAGCATTTT CASSLDRGGSQPQHF
TRBJ2-2 TRBD2 TRBV7-3 20 . TGTGCCAGCAGCTTACTACCAACTAGCGGGAGATCGGGTTACACCGGGGAGCTGTTTTTT CASSLLPTSGRSGYTGELFF
TRBJ2-1 TRBD2 TRBV30 13 . TGTGCCTTCGGGACTAGCGTGTACAATGAGCAGTTCTTC CAFGTSVYNEQFF
TRBJ2-5 . TRBV5-1 14 . TGCGCCAGCAGCTTTGAGACTAAACGAGAGACCCAGTACTTC CASSFETKRETQYF
TRBJ2-2 . TRBV7-9 18 . TGTGCCAGCAGCCAGACGGGTTACACCATAAACGGGACCGGGGAGCTGTTTTTT CASSQTGYTINGTGELFF
TRBJ1-2 . TRBV12-3/TRBV12-4 15 . TGTGCCAGCAGTTTAATCTCAGGGCGGGCGCGAGGCTACACCTTC CASSLISGRARGYTF